Listed below are T cell receptor beta chains from one sample, sequenced in a study of blood T cells in healthy people across ages. TCRdb processed the 5' RACE reads anew with MiXCR; each CDR3 protein has one entry. This repertoire shows over a million distinct CDR3 sequences, approximately 26% found once; its top ten account for 0.65% to 0.95%. This sample was also put to use in a study of T cells of mothers and their children.

Specimen: blood. Receptors were obtained from a girl aged 2 to 9 in good health. Each CDR3 is given with its conserved first and last residue. The D gene is left open where the match is weak. Not all rows give a size; the values are once, few, many and, for expanded clones, a class.

TRBJ2-5,-,-,TRBV9,CASSTGFLGTQYF,TGTGCCAGCAGCACAGGGTTCTTAGGGACCCAGTACTTC
TRBJ2-5,TRBD2,-,TRBV28,CASKTGLGGETQYF,TGTGCCAGCAAAACGGGACTAGGGGGAGAGACCCAGTACTTC
TRBJ2-5,-,-,TRBV4-2,CASSRGFPGETQYF,TGTGCCAGCAGCCGGGGGTTCCCGGGCGAGACCCAGTACTTC
TRBJ2-7,-,-,TRBV20-1,CSASDSGSSYEQYF,TGCAGTGCTAGCGATAGCGGTAGCTCCTACGAGCAGTACTTC
TRBJ1-2,-,-,TRBV6-6,CASSYGSRYGYTF,TGTGCCAGCAGTTACGGAAGTCGCTATGGCTACACCTTC
TRBJ2-2,TRBD2,-,TRBV7-2,CASSLLAGGGTGELFF,TGTGCCAGCAGCTTACTAGCGGGGGGGGGAACCGGGGAGCTGTTTTTT
TRBJ2-7,TRBD2,few,TRBV24-1,CATSDLRGGVYEQYF,TGTGCCACCAGTGATTTGCGGGGGGGAGTCTACGAGCAGTACTTC
TRBJ2-7,-,few,TRBV4-3,CASSLEVRPYYEQYF,TGCGCCAGCAGCCTTGAGGTTCGGCCCTACTACGAGCAGTACTTC
TRBJ2-7,TRBD2,-,TRBV5-1,CASSALAGLSYEQYF,TGCGCCAGCAGCGCACTAGCGGGACTCTCCTACGAGCAGTACTTC
TRBJ2-3,-,-,TRBV6-1,CASSAPGTDITDTQYF,TGTGCCAGCAGTGCCCCCGGGACGGACATCACAGATACGCAGTATTTT
TRBJ1-5,-,-,TRBV2,CASKRGGNQPQHF,TGTGCCAGCAAGAGGGGAGGCAATCAGCCCCAGCATTTT
TRBJ2-5,TRBD2,-,TRBV28,CASSSTGGGRAETQYF,TGTGCCAGCAGTTCTACAGGTGGCGGGAGGGCTGAGACCCAGTACTTC
TRBJ2-1,-,few,TRBV6-2/TRBV6-3,CASSSLKESSYNEQFF,TGTGCCAGCAGTTCGCTAAAGGAAAGCTCCTACAATGAGCAGTTCTTC
TRBJ2-5,TRBD2,many,TRBV20-1,CSARDPGGYQETQYF,TGCAGTGCTAGAGATCCGGGAGGGTACCAAGAGACCCAGTACTTC
TRBJ2-7,-,few,TRBV28,CASSDLRGPSYEQYF,TGTGCCAGCAGCGATCTCAGGGGCCCCTCCTACGAGCAGTACTTC
TRBJ2-5,-,many,TRBV3-1,CASSQAPPETQYF,TGTGCCAGCAGCCAAGCGCCCCCGGAGACCCAGTACTTC
TRBJ2-5,-,few,TRBV18,CASSPLLLTRQETQYF,TGTGCCAGCTCACCACTCTTGTTAACTCGACAAGAGACCCAGTACTTC
TRBJ2-1,-,-,TRBV5-1,CASSLGLGGNEQFF,TGCGCCAGCAGCTTGGGCTTGGGAGGCAATGAGCAGTTCTTC
TRBJ1-4,TRBD1,few,TRBV29-1,CSGGQPNEKLFF,TGCAGCGGGGGACAGCCTAATGAAAAACTGTTTTTT
TRBJ2-7,TRBD1,few,TRBV28,CASSSPPGGPSPYEQYF,TGTGCCAGCAGTTCCCCCCCAGGGGGCCCCTCCCCCTACGAGCAGTACTTC
TRBJ1-1,-,-,TRBV21-1,CASSGQYNTEAFF,TGTGCCAGCAGTGGACAGTACAACACTGAAGCTTTCTTT
TRBJ2-7,TRBD2,-,TRBV2,CASSETPAGGNYEQYF,TGTGCCAGCAGTGAAACCCCGGCGGGGGGGAACTACGAGCAGTACTTC
TRBJ1-1,-,few,TRBV6-5,CASSPHSGQFEAFF,TGTGCCAGCAGTCCCCATTCGGGCCAGTTTGAAGCTTTCTTT
TRBJ2-1,TRBD2,few,TRBV27,CASSSQRGGYNEQFF,TGTGCCAGCAGTTCCCAGCGGGGGGGGTACAATGAGCAGTTCTTC
TRBJ2-3,-,-,TRBV15,CATSRVVTDTQYF,TGTGCCACCAGCAGAGTAGTAACAGATACGCAGTATTTT
TRBJ1-1,-,-,TRBV20-1,CSARWEGMNTEAFF,TGCAGTGCTAGATGGGAGGGGATGAACACTGAAGCTTTCTTT
TRBJ2-1,-,-,TRBV7-2,CASSVDNANEQFF,TGTGCCAGCAGCGTGGACAATGCCAATGAGCAGTTCTTC
TRBJ2-7,-,few,TRBV7-9,CASSSDRQTSYEQYF,TGTGCCAGCAGCTCGGATCGACAGACATCCTACGAGCAGTACTTC
TRBJ2-3,-,-,TRBV12-3/TRBV12-4,CASRVRRTDTQYF,TGTGCCAGCAGGGTTAGACGCACAGATACGCAGTATTTT
TRBJ2-3,TRBD2,-,TRBV11-2,CASSSGLAGETDTQYF,TGTGCCAGCAGCTCTGGACTAGCGGGGGAGACAGATACGCAGTATTTT
TRBJ2-5,-,few,TRBV20-1,CSAREGGATKRTQYF,TGCAGTGCTAGAGAGGGCGGTGCTACAAAAAGGACCCAGTACTTC
TRBJ1-1,-,-,TRBV7-8,CASSLAGDGYTEAFF,TGTGCCAGCAGCTTAGCGGGGGATGGGTACACTGAAGCTTTCTTT
TRBJ2-1,-,-,TRBV9,CASSVVEGAGHEQFF,TGTGCCAGCAGCGTAGTGGAAGGGGCGGGCCATGAGCAGTTCTTC
TRBJ1-2,-,-,TRBV20-1,CSASSGNYGYTF,TGCAGTGCTAGCTCGGGTAACTATGGCTACACCTTC
TRBJ2-2,-,few,TRBV11-2,CASSWVNTGELFF,TGTGCCAGCAGTTGGGTTAACACCGGGGAGCTGTTTTTT
TRBJ2-5,-,-,TRBV7-2,CASSLSVTGETQYF,TGTGCCAGCAGCTTATCAGTTACCGGAGAGACCCAGTACTTC
TRBJ2-1,TRBD2,-,TRBV5-1,CASRLPSGRNEQFF,TGCGCCAGCAGACTTCCTAGCGGGAGAAATGAGCAGTTCTTC
TRBJ2-7,TRBD2,-,TRBV27,CASRPLGLAGNYEQYF,TGTGCCAGCAGACCCTTGGGACTAGCGGGGAACTACGAGCAGTACTTC
TRBJ2-3,TRBD2,few,TRBV5-1,CASREAGGADTQYF,TGCGCCAGCAGAGAAGCGGGGGGAGCAGACACGCAGTATTTT
TRBJ2-2,-,few,TRBV5-5,CASSLGVYRTGELFF,TGTGCCAGCAGCTTGGGAGTCTACCGCACCGGGGAGCTGTTTTTT
TRBJ2-3,-,-,TRBV20-1,CSARDLLAVVTDTQYF,TGCAGTGCTAGAGATCTCTTAGCGGTGGTCACAGATACGCAGTATTTT
TRBJ1-1,-,-,TRBV6-6,CASSHSREAFF,TGTGCCAGCAGTCACTCGAGAGAAGCTTTCTTT
TRBJ2-1,-,-,TRBV4-2,CASSLRWDNEQFF,TGTGCCAGCAGCCTAAGATGGGACAATGAGCAGTTCTTC
TRBJ1-1,-,-,TRBV12-3/TRBV12-4,CASSPLFVMNTEAFF,TGTGCCAGCAGTCCCCTCTTTGTCATGAACACTGAAGCTTTCTTT
TRBJ1-2,-,few,TRBV28,CANERQGGFGYTF,TGTGCCAACGAGCGGCAGGGAGGATTTGGCTACACCTTC
TRBJ2-1,-,-,TRBV6-5,CASSYSIRGHNEQFF,TGTGCCAGCAGTTACTCGATCAGGGGCCACAATGAGCAGTTCTTC